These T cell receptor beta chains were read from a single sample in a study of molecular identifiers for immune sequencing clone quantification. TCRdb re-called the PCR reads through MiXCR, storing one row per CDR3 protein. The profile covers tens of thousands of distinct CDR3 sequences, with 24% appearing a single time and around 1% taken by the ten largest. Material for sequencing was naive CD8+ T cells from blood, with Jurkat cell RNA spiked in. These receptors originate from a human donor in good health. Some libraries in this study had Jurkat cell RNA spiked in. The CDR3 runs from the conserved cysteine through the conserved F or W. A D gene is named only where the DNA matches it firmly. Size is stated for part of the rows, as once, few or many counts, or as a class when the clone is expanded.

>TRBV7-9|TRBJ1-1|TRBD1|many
CASSFSDRGREAFF
TGTGCCAGCAGCTTTTCGGACAGGGGACGGGAAGCTTTCTTT
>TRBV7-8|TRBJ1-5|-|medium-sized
CASSRDPPGNQPQHF
TGTGCCAGCAGCAGGGACCCACCGGGCAATCAGCCCCAGCATTTT
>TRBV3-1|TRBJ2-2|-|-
CASSAGHLYAGELFF
TGTGCCAGCAGCGCCGGACACCTTTACGCCGGGGAGCTGTTTTTT
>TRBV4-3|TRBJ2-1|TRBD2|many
CASSQDSGGSGGQKCFF
TGCGCCAGCAGCCAAGATTCCGGGGGTAGCGGGGGCCAGAAATGCTTCTTC
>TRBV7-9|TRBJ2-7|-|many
CASSLGTISYEQYF
TGTGCCAGCAGCTTAGGAACCATCTCCTACGAGCAGTACTTC
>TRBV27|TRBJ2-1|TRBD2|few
CASSTTGLERNEQFF
TGTGCCAGCAGCACCACGGGACTAGAAAGAAATGAGCAGTTCTTC
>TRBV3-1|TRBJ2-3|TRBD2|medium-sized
CASSQGTSGQDTQYF
TGTGCCAGCAGCCAAGGGACTAGCGGGCAAGATACGCAGTATTTT
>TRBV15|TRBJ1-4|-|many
CATRLQGPLREKLFF
TGTGCCACCAGGTTACAGGGACCCCTGCGGGAAAAACTGTTTTTT
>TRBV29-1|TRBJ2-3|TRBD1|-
CSVEDIPDRTHTDTQYF
TGCAGCGTTGAAGACATACCGGACAGGACGCACACAGATACGCAGTATTTT
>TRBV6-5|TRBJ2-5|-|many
CASSPGTASGETQYF
TGTGCCAGCAGTCCCGGGACCGCGTCGGGAGAGACCCAGTACTTC
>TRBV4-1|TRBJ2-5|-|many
CASSQGLQETQYF
TGCGCCAGCAGCCAAGGCCTCCAAGAGACCCAGTACTTC
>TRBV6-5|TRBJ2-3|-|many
CASSYGANTDTQYF
TGTGCCAGCAGTTACGGGGCGAACACAGATACGCAGTATTTT
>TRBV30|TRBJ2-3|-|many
CAWDRGAGVSTDTQYF
TGTGCCTGGGACCGGGGGGCGGGAGTAAGCACAGATACGCAGTATTTT
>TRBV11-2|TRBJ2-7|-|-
CASSLAGFSYEQYF
TGTGCCAGCAGCTTAGCAGGCTTCTCCTACGAGCAGTACTTC
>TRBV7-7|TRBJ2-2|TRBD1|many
CASSSKNPRDRVSTGELFF
TGTGCCAGCAGCTCGAAGAATCCCCGGGACAGGGTGTCGACCGGGGAGCTGTTTTTT
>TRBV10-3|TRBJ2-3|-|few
CAISVGDTQYF
TGTGCCATCAGTGTTGGGGATACGCAGTATTTT
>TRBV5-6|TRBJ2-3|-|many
CASSLVSAGPLTDTQYF
TGTGCCAGCAGCTTGGTTTCGGCAGGTCCCCTCACAGATACGCAGTATTTT
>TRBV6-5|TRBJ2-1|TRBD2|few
CASSYSIAGEEQFF
TGTGCCAGCAGTTACTCGATCGCGGGGGAGGAGCAGTTCTTC
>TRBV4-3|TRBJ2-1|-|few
CASSQEMAGFSYNEQFF
TGCGCCAGCAGCCAAGAGATGGCGGGGTTCTCCTACAATGAGCAGTTCTTC
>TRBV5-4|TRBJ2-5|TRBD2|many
CASSTGLAGGHAEETQYF
TGTGCCAGCAGCACCGGACTAGCGGGGGGCCACGCTGAAGAGACCCAGTACTTC
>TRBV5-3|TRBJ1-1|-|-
CAGSFQESAEAFF
TGTGCCGGCAGCTTTCAGGAGAGCGCTGAAGCTTTCTTT
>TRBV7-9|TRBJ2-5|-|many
CASSKLARQETQYF
TGTGCCAGCAGCAAACTAGCACGTCAAGAGACCCAGTACTTC
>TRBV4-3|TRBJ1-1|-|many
CASSREAMNTEAFF
TGCGCCAGCAGCCGTGAAGCTATGAACACTGAAGCTTTCTTT
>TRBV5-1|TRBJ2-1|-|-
CASSSARPTGPSPNEQFF
TGCGCCAGCAGCTCGGCTCGACCAACAGGTCCCTCGCCGAATGAGCAGTTCTTC
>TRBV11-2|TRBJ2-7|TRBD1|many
CASSLPGQLYEQYF
TGTGCCAGCAGCTTGCCGGGACAGCTCTACGAGCAGTACTTC
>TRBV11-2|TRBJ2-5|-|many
CASSLLGFQETQYF
TGTGCCAGCAGCTTATTGGGGTTCCAAGAGACCCAGTACTTC